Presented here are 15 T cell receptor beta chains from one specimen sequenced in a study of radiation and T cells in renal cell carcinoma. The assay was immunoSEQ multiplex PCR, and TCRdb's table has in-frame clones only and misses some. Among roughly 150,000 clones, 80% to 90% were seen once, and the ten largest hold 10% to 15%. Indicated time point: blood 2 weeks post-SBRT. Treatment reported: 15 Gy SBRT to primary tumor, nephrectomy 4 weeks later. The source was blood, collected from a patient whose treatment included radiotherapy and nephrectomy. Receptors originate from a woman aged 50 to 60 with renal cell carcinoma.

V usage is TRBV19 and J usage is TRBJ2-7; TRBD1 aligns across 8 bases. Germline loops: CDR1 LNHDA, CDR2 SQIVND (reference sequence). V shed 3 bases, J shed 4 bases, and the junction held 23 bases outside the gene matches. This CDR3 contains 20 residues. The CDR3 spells CASSIIALGGQGPSLYEQYF. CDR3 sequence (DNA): TGTGCCAGTAGTATTATCGCTCTGGGCGGACAGGGCCCGTCGCTTTACGAGCAGTACTTC.

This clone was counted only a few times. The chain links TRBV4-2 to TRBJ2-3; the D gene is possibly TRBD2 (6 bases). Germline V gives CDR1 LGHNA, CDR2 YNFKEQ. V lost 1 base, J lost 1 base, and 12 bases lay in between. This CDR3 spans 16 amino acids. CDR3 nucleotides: TGTGCCAGCAGCCAAGGCCCCGGCGGGGGCACAGATACGCAGTATTTT. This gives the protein CASSQGPGGGTDTQYF.

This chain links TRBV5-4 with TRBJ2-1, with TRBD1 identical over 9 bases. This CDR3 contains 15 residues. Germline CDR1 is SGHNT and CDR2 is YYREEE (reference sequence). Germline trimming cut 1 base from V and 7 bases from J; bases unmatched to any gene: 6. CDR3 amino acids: CASSLTGGLMNEQFF. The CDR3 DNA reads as TGTGCCAGCAGCTTGACAGGGGGCTTAATGAATGAGCAGTTCTTC.

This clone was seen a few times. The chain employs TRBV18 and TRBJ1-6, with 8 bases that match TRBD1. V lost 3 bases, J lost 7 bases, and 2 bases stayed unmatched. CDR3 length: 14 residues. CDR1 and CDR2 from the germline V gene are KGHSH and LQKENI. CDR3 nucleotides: TGTGCCAGCTCACCGGACAGGGTCAATTCACCCCTCCACTTT. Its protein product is CASSPDRVNSPLHF. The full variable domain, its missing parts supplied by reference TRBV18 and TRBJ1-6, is NAGVMQNPRHLVRRRGQEARLRCSPMKGHSHVYWYRQLPEEGLKFMVYLQKENIIDESGMPKERFSAEFPKEGPSILRIQQVVRGDSAAYFCASSPDRVNSPLHFGNGTRLTVT.

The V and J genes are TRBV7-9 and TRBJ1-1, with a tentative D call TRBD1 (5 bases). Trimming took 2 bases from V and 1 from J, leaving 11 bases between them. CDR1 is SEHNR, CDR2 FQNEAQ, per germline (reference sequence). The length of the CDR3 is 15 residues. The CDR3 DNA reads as TGTGCCAGCAGCTTACCCGGGACGGCGAACACTGAAGCTTTCTTT. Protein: CASSLPGTANTEAFF.

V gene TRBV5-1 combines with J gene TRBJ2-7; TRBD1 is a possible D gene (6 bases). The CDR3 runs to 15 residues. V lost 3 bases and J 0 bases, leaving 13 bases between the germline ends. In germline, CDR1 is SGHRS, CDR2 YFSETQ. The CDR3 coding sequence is TGCGCCAGCAGCTCCACAGGGTCGAGCTCCTACGAGCAGTACTTC. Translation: CASSSTGSSSYEQYF.

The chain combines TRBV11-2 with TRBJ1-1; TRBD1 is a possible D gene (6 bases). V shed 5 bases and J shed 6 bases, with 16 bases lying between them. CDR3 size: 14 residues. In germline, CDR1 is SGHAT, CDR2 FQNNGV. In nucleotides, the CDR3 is TGTGCCAGCAGCCCTCATCCCCAGGGGCCTGAAGCTTTCTTT. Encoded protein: CASSPHPQGPEAFF.

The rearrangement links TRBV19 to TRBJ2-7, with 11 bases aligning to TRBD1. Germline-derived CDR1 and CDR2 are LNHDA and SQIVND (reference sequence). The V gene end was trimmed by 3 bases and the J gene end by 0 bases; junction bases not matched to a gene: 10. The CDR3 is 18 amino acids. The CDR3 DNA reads TGTGCCAGTAGTATTTCTGGGAGAGGGACAGGGGGCTCCTACGAGCAGTACTTC. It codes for CASSISGRGTGGSYEQYF.

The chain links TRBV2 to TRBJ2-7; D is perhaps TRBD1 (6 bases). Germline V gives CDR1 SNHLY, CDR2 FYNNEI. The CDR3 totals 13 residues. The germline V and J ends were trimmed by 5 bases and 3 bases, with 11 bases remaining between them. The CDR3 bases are TGTGCCAGCAGTTTGGGGGCCTTCTACGAGCAGTACTTC. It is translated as CASSLGAFYEQYF.

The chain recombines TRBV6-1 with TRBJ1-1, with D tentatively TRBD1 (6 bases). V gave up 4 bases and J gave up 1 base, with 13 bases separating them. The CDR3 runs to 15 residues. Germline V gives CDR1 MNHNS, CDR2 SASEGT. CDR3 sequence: CASSVMEQGNTEAFF. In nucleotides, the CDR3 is TGTGCCAGCAGTGTGATGGAACAGGGGAACACTGAAGCTTTCTTT.

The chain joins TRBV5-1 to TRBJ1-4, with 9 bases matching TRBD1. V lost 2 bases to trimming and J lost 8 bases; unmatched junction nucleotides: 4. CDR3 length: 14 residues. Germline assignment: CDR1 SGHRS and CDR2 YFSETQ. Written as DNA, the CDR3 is TGCGCCAGCAGCTTAATGACAGGGGGGGAAAAACTGTTTTTT. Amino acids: CASSLMTGGEKLFF.

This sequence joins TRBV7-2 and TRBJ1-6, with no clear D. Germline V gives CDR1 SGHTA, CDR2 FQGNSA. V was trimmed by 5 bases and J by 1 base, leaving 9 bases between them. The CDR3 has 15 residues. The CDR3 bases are TGTGCCAGCAGCGACCGGGGTTCCTATAATTCACCCCTCCACTTT. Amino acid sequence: CASSDRGSYNSPLHF. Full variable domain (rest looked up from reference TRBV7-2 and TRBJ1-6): GAGVSQSPSNKVTEKGKDVELRCDPISGHTALYWYRQSLGQGLEFLIYFQGNSAPDKSGLPSDRFSAERTGGSVSTLTIQRTQQEDSAVYLCASSDRGSYNSPLHFGNGTRLTVT.

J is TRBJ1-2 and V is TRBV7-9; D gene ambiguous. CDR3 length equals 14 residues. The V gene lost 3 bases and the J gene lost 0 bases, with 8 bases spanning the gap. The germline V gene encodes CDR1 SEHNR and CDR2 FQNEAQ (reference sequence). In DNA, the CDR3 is TGTGCCAGCAGCTTGTCAGAAGCTAACTATGGCTACACCTTC. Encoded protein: CASSLSEANYGYTF.

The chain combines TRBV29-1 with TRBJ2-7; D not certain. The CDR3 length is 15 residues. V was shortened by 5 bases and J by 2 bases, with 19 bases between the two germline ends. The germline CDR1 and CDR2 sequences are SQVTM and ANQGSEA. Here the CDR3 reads CSVRKSAGRPYEQYF. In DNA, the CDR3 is TGCAGCGTTAGAAAATCCGCAGGTCGCCCCTACGAGCAGTACTTC.

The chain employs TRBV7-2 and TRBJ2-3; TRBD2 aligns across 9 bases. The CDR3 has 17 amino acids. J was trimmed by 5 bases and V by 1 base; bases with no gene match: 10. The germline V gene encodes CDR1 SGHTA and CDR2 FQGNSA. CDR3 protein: CASSLDAPRGGQDTQYF. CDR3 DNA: TGTGCCAGCAGCTTAGATGCCCCGCGGGGGGGCCAAGATACGCAGTATTTT.